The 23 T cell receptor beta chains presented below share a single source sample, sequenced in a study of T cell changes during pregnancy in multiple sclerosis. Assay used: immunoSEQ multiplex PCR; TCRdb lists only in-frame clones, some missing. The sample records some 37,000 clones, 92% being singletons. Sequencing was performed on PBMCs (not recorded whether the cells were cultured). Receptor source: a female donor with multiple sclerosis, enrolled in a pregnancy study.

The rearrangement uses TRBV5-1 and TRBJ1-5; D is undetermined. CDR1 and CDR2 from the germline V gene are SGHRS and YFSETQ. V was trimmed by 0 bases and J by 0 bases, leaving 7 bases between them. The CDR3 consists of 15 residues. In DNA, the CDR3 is TGCGCCAGCAGCTTGGAAGGCAGTAGCAATCAGCCCCAGCATTTT. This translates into CASSLEGSSNQPQHF. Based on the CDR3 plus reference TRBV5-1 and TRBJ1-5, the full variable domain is KAGVTQTPRYLIKTRGQQVTLSCSPISGHRSVSWYQQTPGQGLQFLFEYFSETQRNKGNFPGRFSGRQFSNSRSEMNVSTLELGDSALYLCASSLEGSSNQPQHFGDGTRLSIL.

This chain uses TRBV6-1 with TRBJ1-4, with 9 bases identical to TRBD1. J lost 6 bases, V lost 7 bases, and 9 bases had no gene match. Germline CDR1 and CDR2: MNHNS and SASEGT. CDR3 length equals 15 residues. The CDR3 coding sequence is TGTGCCAGCACCGGGACAGGGAAGAGGGATGAAAAACTGTTTTTT. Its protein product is CASTGTGKRDEKLFF.

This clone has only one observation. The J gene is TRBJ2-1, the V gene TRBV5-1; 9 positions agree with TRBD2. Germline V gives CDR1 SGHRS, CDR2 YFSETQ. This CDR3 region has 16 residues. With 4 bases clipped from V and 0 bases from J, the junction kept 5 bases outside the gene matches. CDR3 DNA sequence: TGCGCCAGCAGCCACGGACTAGCGCGCTCCTACAATGAGCAGTTCTTC. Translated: CASSHGLARSYNEQFF.

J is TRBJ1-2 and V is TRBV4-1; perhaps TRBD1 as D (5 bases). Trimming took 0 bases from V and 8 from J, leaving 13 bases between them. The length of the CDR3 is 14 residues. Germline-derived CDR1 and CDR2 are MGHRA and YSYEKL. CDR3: CASSQDEGVRGYTF. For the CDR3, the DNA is TGCGCCAGCAGCCAAGATGAAGGGGTTCGCGGCTACACCTTC.

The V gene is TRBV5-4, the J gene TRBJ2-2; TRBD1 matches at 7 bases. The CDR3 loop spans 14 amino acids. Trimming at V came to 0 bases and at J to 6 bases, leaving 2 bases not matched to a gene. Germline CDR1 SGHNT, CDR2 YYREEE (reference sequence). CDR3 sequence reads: CASSLEGASGELFF. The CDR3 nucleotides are TGTGCCAGCAGCTTGGAGGGGGCATCCGGGGAGCTGTTTTTT.

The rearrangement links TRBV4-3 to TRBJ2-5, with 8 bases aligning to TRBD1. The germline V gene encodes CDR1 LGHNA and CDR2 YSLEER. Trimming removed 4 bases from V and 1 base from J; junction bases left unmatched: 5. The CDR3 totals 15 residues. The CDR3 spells CASSRTGLVQETQYF. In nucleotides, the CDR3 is TGCGCCAGCAGCCGGACAGGGCTGGTCCAAGAGACCCAGTACTTC.

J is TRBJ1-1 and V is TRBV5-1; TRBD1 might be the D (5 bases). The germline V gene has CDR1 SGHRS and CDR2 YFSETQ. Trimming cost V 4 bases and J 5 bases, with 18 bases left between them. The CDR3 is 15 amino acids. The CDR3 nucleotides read TGCGCCAGCAGCCCCACCGGGGACCATAGAACTGAAGCTTTCTTT. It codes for CASSPTGDHRTEAFF. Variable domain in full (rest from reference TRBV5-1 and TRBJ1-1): KAGVTQTPRYLIKTRGQQVTLSCSPISGHRSVSWYQQTPGQGLQFLFEYFSETQRNKGNFPGRFSGRQFSNSRSEMNVSTLELGDSALYLCASSPTGDHRTEAFFGQGTRLTVV.

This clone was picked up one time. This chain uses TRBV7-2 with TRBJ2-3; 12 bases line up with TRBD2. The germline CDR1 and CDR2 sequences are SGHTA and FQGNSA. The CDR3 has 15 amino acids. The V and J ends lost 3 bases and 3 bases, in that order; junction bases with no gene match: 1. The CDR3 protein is CASSLLAGGTDTQYF. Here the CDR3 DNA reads TGTGCCAGCAGCTTGCTAGCGGGAGGGACAGATACGCAGTATTTT.

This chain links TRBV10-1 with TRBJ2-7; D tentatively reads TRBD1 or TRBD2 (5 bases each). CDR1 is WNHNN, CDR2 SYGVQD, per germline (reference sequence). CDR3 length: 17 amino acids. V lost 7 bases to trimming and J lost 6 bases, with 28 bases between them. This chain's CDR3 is CASMHWTLYGGPREQYF. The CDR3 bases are TGCGCCAGCATGCACTGGACACTATATGGGGGTCCACGCGAGCAGTACTTC.

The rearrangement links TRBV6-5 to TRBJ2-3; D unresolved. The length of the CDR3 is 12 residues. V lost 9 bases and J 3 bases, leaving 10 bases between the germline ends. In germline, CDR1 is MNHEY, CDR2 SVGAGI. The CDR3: CASRKVTDTQYF. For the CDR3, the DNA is TGTGCCAGTCGAAAAGTTACAGATACGCAGTATTTT.

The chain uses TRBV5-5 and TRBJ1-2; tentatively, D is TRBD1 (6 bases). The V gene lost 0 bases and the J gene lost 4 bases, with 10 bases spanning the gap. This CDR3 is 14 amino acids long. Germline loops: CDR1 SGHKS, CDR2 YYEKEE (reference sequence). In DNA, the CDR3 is TGTGCCAGCAGCTTGGGGGGGCTTGGCTATGGCTACACCTTC. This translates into CASSLGGLGYGYTF. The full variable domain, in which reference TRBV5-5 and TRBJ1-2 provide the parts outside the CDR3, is DAGVTQSPTHLIKTRGQQVTLRCSPISGHKSVSWYQQVLGQGPQFIFQYYEKEERGRGNFPDRFSARQFPNYSSELNVNALLLGDSALYLCASSLGGLGYGYTFGSGTRLTVV.

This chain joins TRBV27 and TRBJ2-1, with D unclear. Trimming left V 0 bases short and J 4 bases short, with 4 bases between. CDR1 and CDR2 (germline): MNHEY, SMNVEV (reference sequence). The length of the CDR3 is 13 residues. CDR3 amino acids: CASSLSLYNEQFF. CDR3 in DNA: TGTGCCAGCAGTTTATCCCTATACAATGAGCAGTTCTTC.

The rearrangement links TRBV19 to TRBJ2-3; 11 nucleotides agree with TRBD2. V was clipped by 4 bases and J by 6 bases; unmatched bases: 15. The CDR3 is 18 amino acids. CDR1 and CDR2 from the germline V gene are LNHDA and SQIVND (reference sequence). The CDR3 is CASSSPTGTSGRGDTQYF. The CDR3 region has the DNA TGTGCCAGTAGTAGCCCTACCGGGACTAGCGGTAGGGGGGATACGCAGTATTTT.

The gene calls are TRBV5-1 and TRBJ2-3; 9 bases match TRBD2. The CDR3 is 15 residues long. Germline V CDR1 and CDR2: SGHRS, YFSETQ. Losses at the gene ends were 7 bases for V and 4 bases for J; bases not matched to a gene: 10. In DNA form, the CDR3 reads TGCGCCAGCTTGGCGGGACTAGCTTTGGCAGATACGCAGTATTTT. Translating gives CASLAGLALADTQYF. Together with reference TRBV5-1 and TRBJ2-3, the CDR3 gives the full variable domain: KAGVTQTPRYLIKTRGQQVTLSCSPISGHRSVSWYQQTPGQGLQFLFEYFSETQRNKGNFPGRFSGRQFSNSRSEMNVSTLELGDSALYLCASLAGLALADTQYFGPGTRLTVL.

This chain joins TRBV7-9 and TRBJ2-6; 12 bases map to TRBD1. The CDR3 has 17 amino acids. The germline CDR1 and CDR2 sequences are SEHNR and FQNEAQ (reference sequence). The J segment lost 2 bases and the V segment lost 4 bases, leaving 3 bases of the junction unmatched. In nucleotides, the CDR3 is TGTGCCAGCAGCTCCCGGGACAGGGGGCCTGGGGCCAACGTCCTGACTTTC. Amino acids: CASSSRDRGPGANVLTF.

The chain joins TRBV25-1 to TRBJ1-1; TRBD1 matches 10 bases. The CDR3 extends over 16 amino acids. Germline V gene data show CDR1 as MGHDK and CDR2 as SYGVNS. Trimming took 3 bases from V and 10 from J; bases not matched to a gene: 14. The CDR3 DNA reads TGTGCCAGCAGTGACTGGGACAGGGGCACCCAGAGGGGAGCTTTCTTT. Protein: CASSDWDRGTQRGAFF.

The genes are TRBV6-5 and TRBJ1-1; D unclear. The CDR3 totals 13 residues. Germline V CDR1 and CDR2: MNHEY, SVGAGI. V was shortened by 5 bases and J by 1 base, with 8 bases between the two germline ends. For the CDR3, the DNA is TGTGCCAGCAGTACCCCAAGGAACACTGAAGCTTTCTTT. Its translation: CASSTPRNTEAFF.

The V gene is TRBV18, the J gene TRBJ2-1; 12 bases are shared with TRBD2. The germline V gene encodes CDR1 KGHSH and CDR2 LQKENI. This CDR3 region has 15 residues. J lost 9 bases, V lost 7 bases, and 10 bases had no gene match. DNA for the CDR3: TGTGCCAGCTGGTCCGGGACTAGCGGGTCAGGTGAGCAGTTCTTC. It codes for CASWSGTSGSGEQFF.

The CDR3 sequence: CASSASRPNTEAFF. The CDR3 DNA follows: TGCGCCAGCAGCGCCAGCAGACCGAACACTGAAGCTTTCTTT. The gene calls are TRBV5-1 and TRBJ1-1; D is undetermined. Deletions cut 4 bases from V and 1 base from J, with 11 bases between. From germline, CDR1 is SGHRS and CDR2 YFSETQ. The CDR3 contains 14 residues.

CDR3 region: CSVLPISSTDTQYF. The CDR3 DNA reads TGCAGCGTATTGCCGATTTCTAGCACAGATACGCAGTATTTT. This rearrangement joins TRBV29-1 to TRBJ2-3; D gene uncertain. CDR3 length: 14 amino acids. Trimming pared 6 bases from V and 0 bases from J, leaving 13 bases between. CDR1 SQVTM and CDR2 ANQGSEA come from the germline V gene.

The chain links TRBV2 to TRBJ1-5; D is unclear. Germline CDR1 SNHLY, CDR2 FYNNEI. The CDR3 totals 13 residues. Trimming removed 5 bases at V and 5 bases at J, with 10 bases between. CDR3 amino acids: CASSRLGDQPQHF. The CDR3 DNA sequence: TGTGCCAGCAGTCGACTAGGCGATCAGCCCCAGCATTTT.

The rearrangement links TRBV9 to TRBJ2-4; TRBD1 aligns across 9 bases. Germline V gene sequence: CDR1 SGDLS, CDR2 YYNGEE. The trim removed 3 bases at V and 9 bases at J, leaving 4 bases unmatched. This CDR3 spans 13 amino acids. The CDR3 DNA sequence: TGTGCCAGCAGCGCCGGGACAGGGAGCATTCAGTACTTC. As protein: CASSAGTGSIQYF.

The CDR3, as DNA: TGTGCCAGTAGTAGGACTAGCGTCGGAACTGAGCAGTTCTTC. Translated, it gives CASSRTSVGTEQFF. This chain joins TRBV19 and TRBJ2-1; TRBD2 matches at 9 bases. V trimming: 4 bases; J trimming: 9 bases; junction bases outside the gene matches: 7. Germline CDR1 reads LNHDA; CDR2 reads SQIVND (reference sequence). The length of the CDR3 is 14 residues.